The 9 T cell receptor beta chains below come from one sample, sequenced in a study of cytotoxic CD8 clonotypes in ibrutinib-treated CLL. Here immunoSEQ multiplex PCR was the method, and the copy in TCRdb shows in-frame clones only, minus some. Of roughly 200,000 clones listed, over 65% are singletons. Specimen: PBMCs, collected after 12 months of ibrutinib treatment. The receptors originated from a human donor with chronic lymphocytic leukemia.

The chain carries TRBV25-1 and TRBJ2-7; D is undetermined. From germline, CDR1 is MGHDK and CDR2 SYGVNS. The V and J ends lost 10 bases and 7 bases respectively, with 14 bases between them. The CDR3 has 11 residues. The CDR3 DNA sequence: TGTGCCACCGGTTCGGTTGGTGAGCAGTACTTC. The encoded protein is CATGSVGEQYF.

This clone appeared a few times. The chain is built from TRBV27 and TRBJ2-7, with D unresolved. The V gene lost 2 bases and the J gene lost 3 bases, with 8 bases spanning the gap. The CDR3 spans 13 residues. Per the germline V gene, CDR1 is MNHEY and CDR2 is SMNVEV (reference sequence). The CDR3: CASSLVSGYEQYF. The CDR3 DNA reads TGTGCCAGCAGTTTAGTTTCGGGCTACGAGCAGTACTTC.

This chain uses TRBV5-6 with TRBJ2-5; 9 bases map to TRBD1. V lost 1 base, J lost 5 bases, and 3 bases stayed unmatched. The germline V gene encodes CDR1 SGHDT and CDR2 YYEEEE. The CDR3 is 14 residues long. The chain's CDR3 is CASSLRQGGETQYF. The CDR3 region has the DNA TGTGCCAGCAGCTTGCGACAGGGGGGTGAGACCCAGTACTTC.

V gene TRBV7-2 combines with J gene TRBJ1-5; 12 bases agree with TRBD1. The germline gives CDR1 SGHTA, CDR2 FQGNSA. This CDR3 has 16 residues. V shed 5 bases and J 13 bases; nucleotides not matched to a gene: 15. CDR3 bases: TGTGCCAGCAGCGACGACCCCGGGACAGGGGGCCGGGGTCAGCATTTT. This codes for CASSDDPGTGGRGQHF. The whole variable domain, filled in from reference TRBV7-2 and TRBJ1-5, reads GAGVSQSPSNKVTEKGKDVELRCDPISGHTALYWYRQSLGQGLEFLIYFQGNSAPDKSGLPSDRFSAERTGGSVSTLTIQRTQQEDSAVYLCASSDDPGTGGRGQHFGDGTRLSIL.

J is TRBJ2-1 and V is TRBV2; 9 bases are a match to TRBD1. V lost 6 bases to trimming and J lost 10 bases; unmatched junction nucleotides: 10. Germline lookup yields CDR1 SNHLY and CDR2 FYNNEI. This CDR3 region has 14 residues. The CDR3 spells CASRSDTGGSEQFF. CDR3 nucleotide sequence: TGTGCCAGCAGGAGTGATACAGGGGGCAGCGAGCAGTTCTTC.

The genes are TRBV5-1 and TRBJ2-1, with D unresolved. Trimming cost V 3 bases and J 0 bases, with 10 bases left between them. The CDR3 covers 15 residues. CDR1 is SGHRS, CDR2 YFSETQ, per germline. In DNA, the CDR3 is TGCGCCAGCAGCTGGGAAGGTATCTCCTACAATGAGCAGTTCTTC. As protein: CASSWEGISYNEQFF.

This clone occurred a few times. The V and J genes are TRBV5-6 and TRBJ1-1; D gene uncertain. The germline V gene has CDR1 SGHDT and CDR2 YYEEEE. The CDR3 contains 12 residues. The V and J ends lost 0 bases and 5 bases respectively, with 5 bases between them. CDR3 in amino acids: CASSLAWTEAFF. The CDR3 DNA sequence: TGTGCCAGCAGCTTGGCCTGGACTGAAGCTTTCTTT.

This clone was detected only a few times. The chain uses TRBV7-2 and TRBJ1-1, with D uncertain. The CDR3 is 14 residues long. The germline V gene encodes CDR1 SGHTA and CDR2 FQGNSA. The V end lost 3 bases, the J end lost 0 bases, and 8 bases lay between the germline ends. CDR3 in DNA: TGTGCCAGCAGCTTTCGACGGATGAACACTGAAGCTTTCTTT. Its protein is CASSFRRMNTEAFF.

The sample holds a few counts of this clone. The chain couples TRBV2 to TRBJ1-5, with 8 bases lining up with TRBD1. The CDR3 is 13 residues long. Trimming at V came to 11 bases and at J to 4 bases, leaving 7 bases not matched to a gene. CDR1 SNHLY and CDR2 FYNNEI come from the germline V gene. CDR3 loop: CAGRGQENQPQHF. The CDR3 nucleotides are TGTGCCGGCCGGGGACAGGAGAATCAGCCCCAGCATTTT.